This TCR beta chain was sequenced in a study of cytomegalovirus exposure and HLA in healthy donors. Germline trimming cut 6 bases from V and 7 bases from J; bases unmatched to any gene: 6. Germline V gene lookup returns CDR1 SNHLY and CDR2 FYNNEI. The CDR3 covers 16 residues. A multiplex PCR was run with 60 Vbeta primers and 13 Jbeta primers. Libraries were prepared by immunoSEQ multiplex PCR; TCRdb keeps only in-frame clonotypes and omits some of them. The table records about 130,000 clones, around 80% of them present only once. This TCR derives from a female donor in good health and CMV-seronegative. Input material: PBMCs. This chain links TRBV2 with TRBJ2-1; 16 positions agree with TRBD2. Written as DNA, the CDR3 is TGTGCCAGCAGATTCCCGGGACTAGCGGGAGGGAATGAGCAGTTCTTC. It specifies CASRFPGLAGGNEQFF.